This T cell receptor beta chain stems from a study of cytomegalovirus exposure and HLA in healthy donors. About the study: A preliminary data release comprised tens of millions of unique TCRs obtained from HLA-typed donors.

Study conclusions and caveats: Productive rates of about 87% or about 30% were seen for most TCR beta V segments in an earlier analysis. A later analysis showed HLA-associated TCR beta chains outstripping equally common others in clonal expansion.

Points on this clone: Its antigen is currently unknown.

60 Vbeta and 13 Jbeta primers were used in PCR. Produced via immunoSEQ multiplex PCR; TCRdb's table is partial and in-frame only. The sample lists over 30,000 clones; 80% were seen once. The receptor's source is a male donor in good health and CMV-seronegative. The specimen sequenced was PBMCs.

The CDR3 coding sequence is TGTGCCTGGAGTGCCCCGCAGTTTACAGGGTCACCCCTCCACTTT. Its protein product is CAWSAPQFTGSPLHF. The rearrangement uses TRBV30 and TRBJ1-6, with D tentatively TRBD1 (6 bases). Trimming stripped 1 base from V and 10 bases from J, with 17 bases between. The CDR3 is 15 amino acids. Germline-derived CDR1 and CDR2 are GTSNPN and SVGIG (reference sequence).